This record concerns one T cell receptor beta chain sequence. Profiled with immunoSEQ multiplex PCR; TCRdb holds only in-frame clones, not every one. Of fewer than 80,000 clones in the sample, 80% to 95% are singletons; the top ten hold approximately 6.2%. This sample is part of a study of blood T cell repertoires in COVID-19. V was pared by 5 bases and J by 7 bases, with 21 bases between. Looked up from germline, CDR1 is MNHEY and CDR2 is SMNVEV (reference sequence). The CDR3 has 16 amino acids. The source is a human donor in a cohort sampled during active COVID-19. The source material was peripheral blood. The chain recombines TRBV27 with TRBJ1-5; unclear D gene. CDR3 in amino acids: CASSPIIRRGGQPQHF. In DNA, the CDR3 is TGTGCCAGCAGTCCTATTATTAGACGGGGAGGACAGCCCCAGCATTTT.